Listed below are T cell receptor beta chains from one sample, sequenced in a study of T cells in Graves' hyperthyroidism and ophthalmopathy. TCRdb reanalysed the multiplex PCR reads using MiXCR and keeps one entry per CDR3 protein. The sample has about 570,000 distinct CDR3 sequences, 35% to 55% seen once. The sample taken for sequencing was peripheral blood or thyroid tissue (not recorded which). Source of these receptors: an adult woman with Graves' disease, either hyperthyroidism or ophthalmopathy (not recorded which). Both conserved end residues are part of each CDR3. The order of the fields is J gene, V gene, CDR3 length, clone size, D gene, CDR3 protein, CDR3 DNA. The D gene is left open where the match is weak. Size is stated for part of the rows, as once, few or many counts, or as a class when the clone is expanded.

TRBJ2-3 TRBV11-2 13 few TRBD2 CASTGLGEDTQYF TGTGCCAGCACCGGACTAGGCGAGGATACGCAGTATTTT
TRBJ2-5 TRBV6-1 12 . . CASRLSGETQYF TGTGCCAGTCGGCTTTCGGGAGAGACCCAGTACTTC
TRBJ2-2 TRBV28 16 . TRBD2 CASSSRLADLTWELFF TGTGCCAGCAGCTCTCGACTAGCGGACCTCACCTGGGAGCTGTTTTTT
TRBJ1-2 TRBV7-9 15 . . CATSRPGRPVYGYTF TGTGCCACCAGCAGGCCGGGACGGCCGGTGTATGGCTACACCTTC
TRBJ2-2 TRBV7-3 15 many . CASSPWVGYTGELFF TGTGCCAGCAGCCCTTGGGTCGGTTACACCGGGGAGCTGTTTTTT
TRBJ1-4 TRBV5-1 15 . TRBD1 CASSARGRWTEKLFF TGCGCCAGCAGCGCCAGGGGGCGCTGGACTGAAAAACTGTTTTTT
TRBJ2-7 TRBV5-1 13 many . CASSLAGSDEQYF TGCGCCAGCAGCTTGGCGGGGAGCGACGAGCAGTACTTC
TRBJ2-5 TRBV20-1 16 once . CSARVPNTGELVSQYF TGCAGTGCTAGAGTACCGAACACCGGGGAGCTGGTGTCCCAGTACTTC
TRBJ2-1 TRBV29-1 13 . TRBD1 CSVDGDRWNEQFF TGCAGCGTTGATGGGGACAGGTGGAATGAGCAGTTCTTC
TRBJ1-4 TRBV7-9 13 . . CASSLWGSEKLFF TGTGCCAGCAGCTTATGGGGATCTGAAAAACTGTTTTTT
TRBJ2-2 TRBV9 18 . TRBD2 CASSRPKTSGVVTGELFF TGTGCCAGCAGCCGGCCCAAAACTAGCGGAGTTGTCACCGGGGAGCTGTTTTTT
TRBJ1-2 TRBV6-5 14 . . CASRGPQRGYGYTF TGTGCCAGCAGAGGACCGCAGCGGGGCTATGGCTACACCTTC
TRBJ2-7 TRBV20-1 14 . TRBD1 CSARDTGASYEQYF TGCAGTGCTAGGGATACAGGGGCCTCCTACGAGCAGTACTTC
TRBJ1-1 TRBV6-1 13 many . CASSEQKNTEAFF TGTGCCAGCAGTGAACAGAAGAACACTGAAGCTTTCTTT
TRBJ1-6 TRBV5-1 14 . . CASRLLGGDSPLHF TGCGCCAGCAGGTTACTGGGTGGGGATTCACCCCTCCACTTT
TRBJ1-1 TRBV19 14 many . CASSSTGWNTEAFF TGTGCCAGTAGTAGTACGGGCTGGAACACTGAAGCTTTCTTT
TRBJ1-2 TRBV5-1 13 once . CAGSLFKNYGYIF TGCGCCGGCAGCTTGTTCAAGAACTATGGCTACATCTTC
TRBJ2-5 TRBV10-3 14 once TRBD1 CAISGDRVYQPQYF TGTGCCATCAGCGGCGACAGGGTATATCAGCCCCAGTACTTC
TRBJ1-3 TRBV18 12 . . CASSPTGDTIYF TGTGCCAGCTCACCGACTGGGGACACCATATATTTT
TRBJ1-5 TRBV2 14 once . CAWRRDGSNQPQHF TGTGCCTGGAGGAGGGACGGTAGCAATCAGCCCCAGCATTTT
TRBJ1-1 TRBV5-1 17 . TRBD1 CASSLLGQGMVNTEAFF TGCGCCAGCAGCTTGTTGGGACAGGGGATGGTGAACACTGAAGCTTTCTTT
TRBJ2-5 TRBV25-1 15 . . CACSARESVEETQYF .
TRBJ1-1 TRBV20-1 15 many TRBD1 CSARSLQGDGTEAFF TGCAGTGCTAGAAGCCTACAGGGGGATGGAACTGAAGCTTTCTTT
TRBJ2-7 TRBV7-9 15 many TRBD2 CASSLDGGRTSEQYF TGTGCCAGCAGCTTAGACGGCGGGAGGACCTCCGAGCAGTACTTC
TRBJ1-1 TRBV2 13 . TRBD1 CAPRQGMDTEAFF TGTGCCCCTCGACAGGGAATGGACACTGAAGCTTTCTTT
TRBJ1-4 TRBV7-9 14 . . CASSLYAWGEKLFF TGTGCCAGCAGCTTGTACGCCTGGGGTGAAAAACTGTTTTTT
TRBJ1-1 TRBV29-1 16 . TRBD1 CSVAGTGASMNTEAFF TGCAGCGTCGCCGGGACAGGGGCCTCGATGAACACTGAAGCTTTCTTT
TRBJ1-5 TRBV18 14 few . CASSGEDSNQPQHF TGTGCCAGCTCTGGGGAGGATAGCAATCAGCCCCAGCATTTT
TRBJ2-7 TRBV11-2 14 many TRBD2 CASSSPEGGRALYF TGTGCCAGCAGCTCCCCCGAGGGAGGGAGGGCTCTGTACTTC